The entry below gives a single T cell receptor beta chain sequence along with its context. No antigen is known for it. The PCR used 60 Vbeta and 13 Jbeta primers. The protocol was immunoSEQ multiplex PCR, while the TCRdb copy is restricted to in-frame clones and leaves out a portion. The sample carries 200,000 to 300,000 clones, roughly 82% recorded once. The sample originates from a study of cytomegalovirus exposure and HLA in healthy donors. Study observations and caveats: The study flagged 150 to 200 TCR beta chains as cytomegalovirus-associated. It has been reported that TCR beta sequences accurately predicted the HLA-A and HLA-B alleles of most subjects.

V dropped 3 bases and J dropped 4 bases, with 7 bases sitting between them. Germline lookup yields CDR1 KGHSH and CDR2 LQKENI. This CDR3 comprises 13 residues. Input material: PBMCs. V gene TRBV18 combines with J gene TRBJ1-3; D remains unclear. The source is a woman between 40 and 55 years old in good health and CMV-seropositive. CDR3 loop: CASSPPGGNTIYF. The CDR3 DNA is TGTGCCAGCTCACCTCCCGGGGGAAACACCATATATTTT. Based on the CDR3 plus reference TRBV18 and TRBJ1-3, the full variable domain is NAGVMQNPRHLVRRRGQEARLRCSPMKGHSHVYWYRQLPEEGLKFMVYLQKENIIDESGMPKERFSAEFPKEGPSILRIQQVVRGDSAAYFCASSPPGGNTIYFGEGSWLTVV.